This TCR beta chain was captured in a study of cytomegalovirus exposure and HLA in healthy donors. Study findings and constraints: The productive fraction for most TCR beta V segments was about 87% or about 30% in an earlier analysis. Later on, an analysis tied 15,000 to 20,000 TCR beta sequences to HLA alleles at 0.05 false discovery rate. Several V segments, TRBV6-2 and TRBV6-3 among them, could not be told apart and were dropped.

Healthy individuals who donated bone marrow served as the donors. The CDR3 contains 16 residues. CDR1 is SGHRS, CDR2 YFSETQ, per germline. V lost 4 bases, J lost 1 base, and 18 bases lay in between. The PCR ran on 60 Vbeta and 13 Jbeta primers. TCRdb's table, derived via immunoSEQ multiplex PCR, lists solely in-frame clones and lacks some. Of about 190,000 clones listed, 80% are singletons. Regarding this clone: The antigen remains undetermined.

This rearrangement joins TRBV5-1 to TRBJ2-7, with a possible D match to TRBD1 (6 bases). The source material was PBMCs. This TCR was recovered from a man aged 35 to 55 in good health and CMV-seropositive. CDR3 sequence reads: CASSRTVGAMSYEQYF. The CDR3 DNA sequence: TGCGCCAGCAGCCGAACCGTGGGGGCCATGTCCTACGAGCAGTACTTC.